The T cell receptor (beta chain) under discussion was sequenced for a study of shared clonotypes between healthy human individuals. Overall study context: CD4 naive and memory got three plates each, CD8 naive two, CD8 memory one.

Both subsets, CD45RA+ naive and CD45RA-negative memory, were split from the CD4+ cells. V was clipped by 0 bases and J by 7 bases, with 12 bases between them. Germline lookup yields CDR1 SGHTA and CDR2 FQGNSA. The CDR3 is 14 residues long. The table came from immunoSEQ multiplex PCR; TCRdb's copy has only in-frame clones and leaves some out. The repertoire includes about 2.3 million clones, roughly 90% of them detected once, and about 0.36% sits in the top ten. The receptor comes from a man younger than 30 in good health. Some clones in this sample may be carry-over from other donors' samples. V is TRBV7-2 and J is TRBJ1-2; D gene uncertain. Sequencing was performed on naive CD4+ T cells from PBMCs. As to subset: CD45RA+ positively selected. The CDR3 DNA follows: TGTGCCAGCAGCTTAGCCGGGGAATCTTCTGGCTACACCTTC. It is translated as CASSLAGESSGYTF. The full variable domain, its missing parts supplied by reference TRBV7-2 and TRBJ1-2, is GAGVSQSPSNKVTEKGKDVELRCDPISGHTALYWYRQSLGQGLEFLIYFQGNSAPDKSGLPSDRFSAERTGGSVSTLTIQRTQQEDSAVYLCASSLAGESSGYTFGSGTRLTVV.